The 19 T cell receptor beta chains below all came from one sample that was sequenced in a study of T cell repertoires in cytomegalovirus infection (dated by TCRdb to 2018 to 2020). The treatment or condition label, read with the paper, signifies: in vitro stimulation with specific CMV peptide epitopes to enrich CMV-specific T cells. Instrument on record: Illumina HiSeq 1500. TCRdb took the public reads, trimmed them with fastp at Q25, ran MiXCR for clone calling and kept in-frame beta chains. Duplicate CDR3 protein sequences are folded into a single record with the most common DNA and genes. The sample has fewer than 1,000,000 distinct CDR3 sequences on record, roughly 30% of them singletons. The ten largest account for 10% to 15% of the sample. Their antigens are not known. Sequencing was performed on cultured CD8+ T cells from PBMCs, taken from culture after CMV antigen stimulation. The receptors were gathered from a human donor in good health (CMV status not recorded). Some clones in this sample may be carry-over from other donors' samples.

This chain connects TRBV4-1 to TRBJ2-5; D is perhaps TRBD2 (7 bases). The CDR3 loop spans 15 amino acids. Between the trimmed V and J ends, which lost 1 base and 4 bases, there was a span of 13 bases. Per the germline V gene, CDR1 is MGHRA and CDR2 is YSYEKL. CDR3 in amino acids: CASSQGRGHGETQYF. The CDR3 DNA reads TGCGCCAGCAGCCAAGGGCGGGGGCATGGAGAGACCCAGTACTTC.

Concerning this clonotype itself: This may stem from a read error, because a much larger clone lies one nucleotide away. The J gene is TRBJ2-7, the V gene TRBV7-6; weak D call: TRBD1 (5 bases). The CDR3 is made up of 12 amino acids. Germline V gives CDR1 SGHVS, CDR2 FNYEAQ. The CDR3 loop is CTSSTGDYEQYV. CDR3 DNA: TGTACCAGCAGCACAGGAGACTACGAGCAGTACGTC.

This clonotype showed up just a few times. The genes are TRBV15 and TRBJ2-3, with 7 positions matching TRBD2. Germline assignment: CDR1 LNHNV and CDR2 YYDKDF (reference sequence). The CDR3 has 16 amino acids. V shed 3 bases and J 2 bases; nucleotides not matched to a gene: 8. The CDR3 sequence: CATSSPTSSITDTQYF. For the CDR3, the DNA is TGTGCCACCAGCAGCCCGACTAGCTCCATCACAGATACGCAGTATTTT.

In this sample, this clonotype turned up once. The CDR3 DNA reads TGTGCCAGCACACAGGACATCGGATTAGAAGCTTTCTTT. Protein product: CASTQDIGLEAFF. The V and J genes are TRBV6-5 and TRBJ1-1, with a tentative D call TRBD1 (5 bases). Germline CDR1 and CDR2: MNHEY and SVGAGI. The CDR3 has 13 residues. V was clipped by 7 bases and J by 8 bases, with 17 bases between them.

The V call is TRBV11-3, the J call TRBJ2-3; D remains unclear. Looked up from germline, CDR1 is SGHNT and CDR2 is YENEEA. CDR3 size: 16 residues. V lost 0 bases, J lost 3 bases, and 13 bases lay in between. Written as DNA, the CDR3 is TGTGCCAGCAGCTTAGATTCTCGAGGTGTGACAGATACGCAGTATTTT. It encodes CASSLDSRGVTDTQYF.

This clonotype came up many times. The chain is built from TRBV7-2 and TRBJ1-2; D not resolved. The V gene's germline CDR1 is SGHTA and CDR2 FQGNSA. The CDR3 is made up of 15 amino acids. The V end lost 1 base, the J end lost 4 bases, and 13 bases lay between the germline ends. CDR3 nucleotide sequence: TGTGCCAGCAGCTTAGGAGCGACGGCCTTCTATGGCTACACCTTC. Its translation: CASSLGATAFYGYTF.

This clonotype showed up just a few times. The rearrangement uses TRBV4-1 and TRBJ2-1, with 8 bases matching TRBD1. J gave up 7 bases and V 2 bases, and 16 bases lay outside the gene matches. Germline lookup yields CDR1 MGHRA and CDR2 YSYEKL. This CDR3 has 18 residues. The DNA of the CDR3 is TGCGCCAGCAGCCAAAGACCCCCGGACAGGGTTGACGTGAATGAGCAGTTCTTC. This codes for CASSQRPPDRVDVNEQFF.

The rearrangement joins TRBV4-1 to TRBJ2-7; TRBD1 might be the D (6 bases). The ends were cut back, 2 bases at V and 4 bases at J, with 21 bases in the middle. Germline V gives CDR1 MGHRA, CDR2 YSYEKL. CDR3 length: 17 residues. CDR3 bases: TGCGCCAGCAGCCAAACCCCAGGGGCCTACTCGAGGTACGAGCAGTACTTC. Residues: CASSQTPGAYSRYEQYF.

The rearrangement links TRBV4-1 to TRBJ2-1; D is uncertain. Trimming left V 0 bases short and J 7 bases short, with 7 bases between. The CDR3 has 13 amino acids. Germline values: CDR1 MGHRA, CDR2 YSYEKL. CDR3 nucleotide sequence: TGCGCCAGCAGCCAAGATCGCGCAAATGAGCAGTTCTTC. This gives the protein CASSQDRANEQFF.

CDR3 coding DNA: TGTGCCAGCAGTGAGAGACAGGTGGTAGCCAAAAACATTCAGTACTTC. This translates into CASSERQVVAKNIQYF. This rearrangement joins TRBV6-5 to TRBJ2-4; D is perhaps TRBD1 (6 bases). Trimming took 5 bases from V and 0 from J, leaving 14 bases between them. This CDR3 spans 16 amino acids. In germline, CDR1 is MNHEY, CDR2 SVGAGI.

In this sample, this clonotype turned up many times. The chain combines TRBV7-9 with TRBJ2-3; no clear D gene. The germline V and J ends were trimmed by 5 bases and 2 bases, with 8 bases remaining between them. This CDR3 has 13 residues. Germline lookup yields CDR1 SEHNR and CDR2 FQNEAQ (reference sequence). CDR3 DNA sequence: TGTGCCAGCAGCCCCCGGACCACAGATACGCAGTATTTT. Protein: CASSPRTTDTQYF.

This clonotype was observed a handful of times. J is TRBJ2-1 and V is TRBV19, with D hard to call. CDR3 length: 13 amino acids. V lost 9 bases to trimming and J lost 6 bases, with 15 bases between them. Germline lookup yields CDR1 LNHDA and CDR2 SQIVND (reference sequence). In nucleotides, the CDR3 is TGTGCCAGCTCGGATAACGCCTTCAATGAGCAGTTCTTC. Its translation is CASSDNAFNEQFF. The full variable domain, its missing parts supplied by reference TRBV19 and TRBJ2-1, is DGGITQSPKYLFRKEGQNVTLSCEQNLNHDAMYWYRQDPGQGLRLIYYSQIVNDFQKGDIAEGYSVSREKKESFPLTVTSAQKNPTAFYLCASSDNAFNEQFFGPGTRLTVL.

This rearrangement joins TRBV3-1 to TRBJ2-7, with 7 bases aligning to TRBD1. J gave up 6 bases and V 2 bases, and 4 bases lay outside the gene matches. Germline CDR1 reads LGHDT; CDR2 reads YNNKEL (reference sequence). This CDR3 region has 13 residues. The CDR3 DNA is TGTGCCAGCAGCCAAAAAGACAGGGTCGAGCAGTACTTC. This encodes CASSQKDRVEQYF.

This clonotype was recorded many times. The gene calls are TRBV6-1 and TRBJ2-5, with TRBD2 matching over 12 bases. The CDR3 length is 16 residues. Germline-derived CDR1 and CDR2 are MNHNS and SASEGT. V lost 6 bases, J lost 2 bases, and 7 bases stayed unmatched. This chain's CDR3 is CASRALAGGWQETQYF. The CDR3 nucleotides are TGTGCCAGCAGGGCACTAGCGGGGGGCTGGCAAGAGACCCAGTACTTC.

V gene TRBV6-6 combines with J gene TRBJ1-6, with a tentative D call TRBD1 (6 bases). Germline CDR1 MNHNY, CDR2 SVGAGI (reference sequence). The ends were cut back, 9 bases at V and 5 bases at J, with 11 bases in the middle. The CDR3 length is 13 residues. CDR3 DNA sequence: TGTGCCAGTACAGGGTGGGATAATTCACCCCTCCACTTT. Its translation is CASTGWDNSPLHF.

About this clonotype itself: One end of the junction fails to match germline, which may point to a read error. V usage is TRBV7-7 and J usage is TRBJ2-5, with 10 bases aligning to TRBD1. Per germline, CDR1 SSHAT and CDR2 FNYEAQ (reference sequence). The CDR3 has 15 amino acids. CDR3 amino acids: CASSLGTGDRETQYF. In DNA, the CDR3 is TGTGCTAGCAGCTTAGGGACAGGGGATCGGGAGACCCAGTACTTC. The complete variable domain, with remaining parts taken from reference TRBV7-7 and TRBJ2-5, reads GAGVSQSPRYKVTKRGQDVTLRCDPISSHATLYWYQQALGQGPEFLTYFNYEAQPDKSGLPSDRFSAERPEGSISTLTIQRTEQRDSAMYRCASSLGTGDRETQYFGPGTRLLVL.

This clonotype was counted between two and nine times. The chain has TRBV4-3 and TRBJ2-7; D uncertain. The germline V gene has CDR1 LGHNA and CDR2 YSLEER. The CDR3 loop spans 14 amino acids. Between the trimmed V and J ends, which lost 4 bases and 2 bases, there was a span of 12 bases. DNA for the CDR3: TGCGCCAGCAGCCTAGAGGTAGGGACCTACGAGCAGTACGTC. Translation gives CASSLEVGTYEQYV.

This chain connects TRBV7-3 to TRBJ1-1, with D uncertain. Germline V gene data show CDR1 as SGHTA and CDR2 as FQGTGA. The CDR3 has 20 residues. Trimming pared 2 bases from V and 1 base from J, leaving 26 bases between. The CDR3 loop reads CASSLRPIGYSRSSNTEAFF. The CDR3 DNA is TGTGCCAGCAGCTTACGGCCAATAGGGTACTCCCGCTCGTCGAACACTGAAGCTTTCTTT.

This clonotype has only a few counts. The chain couples TRBV19 to TRBJ1-5; 7 bases are a match to TRBD1. The ends lost 5 bases at V and 1 base at J; junction bases unmatched: 5. The CDR3 runs to 15 residues. Germline V gives CDR1 LNHDA, CDR2 SQIVND (reference sequence). This chain's CDR3 is CASSFGTASNQPQHF. In DNA form, the CDR3 reads TGTGCCAGTAGTTTCGGGACAGCCAGCAATCAGCCCCAGCATTTT.